This T cell receptor beta chain was identified during a study of blood T cell repertoires in COVID-19. Whole-study context: Specimens from acute and convalescent COVID-19 originated in the United States, Italy and Spain. Sources were T cells, B-cell-depleted T cells, or PBMCs; the material itself was cDNA or gDNA.

Per the study methods: Reference gene primers were amplified, and this amplification served to estimate nucleated cell counts. Libraries were prepared by immunoSEQ multiplex PCR; TCRdb keeps only in-frame clonotypes and omits some of them. That table supplies the V and J calls and clone size; D and trimming were determined from the DNA. This table has fewer than 400,000 clones, roughly 86% appearing once. This CDR3 has 13 residues. V was cut by 5 bases and J by 6 bases, with 14 bases left in between. The chain joins TRBV12-3 or TRBV12-4 to TRBJ2-7; no clear D. The receptor was isolated from a human donor in a cohort sampled during active COVID-19. Sequences were obtained from peripheral blood. The CDR3 sequence is CASSLDSVSEQYF. The CDR3, as DNA: TGTGCCAGCAGTCTCGACTCAGTGAGCGAGCAGTACTTC.